The 26 T cell receptor beta chains below come from one sample, sequenced in a study of cytomegalovirus exposure and HLA in healthy donors. Amplification used 60 Vbeta primers and 13 Jbeta primers. TCRdb's copy holds only in-frame clones and misses some; the assay was immunoSEQ multiplex PCR. The repertoire holds 110,000 or so clones, with 70% to 85% as singletons. The specimen sequenced was PBMCs. The receptors were sampled from a woman aged 45-60 years in good health and CMV-seropositive.

This chain joins TRBV6-5 and TRBJ1-2; 10 bases agree with TRBD1. After removal of 6 bases from V and 6 bases from J, the junction contained 4 bases not matched to a gene. The CDR3 runs 13 residues. Germline lookup yields CDR1 MNHEY and CDR2 SVGAGI. CDR3: CASSRQGANGYTF. DNA of the CDR3: TGTGCCAGCAGCCGACAGGGGGCAAATGGCTACACCTTC.

The rearrangement joins TRBV5-4 to TRBJ2-1; 8 positions agree with TRBD1. Germline lookup yields CDR1 SGHNT and CDR2 YYREEE (reference sequence). The CDR3 contains 15 residues. Trimming cost V 4 bases and J 7 bases; bases outside gene matches: 10. Written as DNA, the CDR3 is TGTGCCAGCAGCCGTTGGGACAGGACGAGGAATGAGCAGTTCTTC. Its translation: CASSRWDRTRNEQFF.

There are a few counts of this clone. The chain couples TRBV25-1 to TRBJ1-1; D is uncertain. The V end lost 7 bases, the J end lost 1 base, and 4 bases lay between the germline ends. Looked up from germline, CDR1 is MGHDK and CDR2 is SYGVNS. The CDR3 consists of 11 residues. The CDR3 reads CASTRNTEAFF. In DNA, the CDR3 is TGTGCCAGCACCCGGAACACTGAAGCTTTCTTT. Full variable domain (missing parts from reference TRBV25-1 and TRBJ1-1): EADIYQTPRYLVIGTGKKITLECSQTMGHDKMYWYQQDPGMELHLIHYSYGVNSTEKGDLSSESTVSRIRTEHFPLTLESARPSHTSQYLCASTRNTEAFFGQGTRLTVV.

Regarding this clone: The conserved closing phenylalanine or tryptophan is absent in this CDR3, likely reflecting a read error. The chain uses TRBV7-2 and TRBJ2-3, with D unresolved. CDR3 length: 15 amino acids. V lost 5 bases, J lost 0 bases, and 12 bases lay in between. Germline-derived CDR1 and CDR2 are SGHTA and FQGNSA. The DNA of the CDR3 is TGTGCCAGCAGCGAACACTACACTAGCACAGATACGCAGTATGTT. Residues: CASSEHYTSTDTQYV.

The CDR3 nucleotides are TGTGCCAGCAGCTTAGGGACAGCGGGGACTAATGAAAAACTGTTTTTT. Translating it yields CASSLGTAGTNEKLFF. The genes are TRBV7-2 and TRBJ1-4, with D perhaps TRBD1 (6 bases). This CDR3 is 16 amino acids long. Germline V gene sequence: CDR1 SGHTA, CDR2 FQGNSA. Trimming took 1 base from V and 2 from J, leaving 11 bases between them. The full variable domain, its missing parts supplied by reference TRBV7-2 and TRBJ1-4, is GAGVSQSPSNKVTEKGKDVELRCDPISGHTALYWYRQSLGQGLEFLIYFQGNSAPDKSGLPSDRFSAERTGGSVSTLTIQRTQQEDSAVYLCASSLGTAGTNEKLFFGSGTQLSVL.

The V call is TRBV6-6, the J call TRBJ1-6, with 8 bases matching TRBD1. The junction had 8 bases not matched to a gene; V was cut back by 6 bases and J by 10 bases. CDR1 is MNHNY and CDR2 is SVGAGI in the germline V gene (reference sequence). This CDR3 is 14 amino acids long. The CDR3 spells CASSQGTGYSPLHF. The CDR3 bases are TGTGCCAGCAGCCAGGGGACAGGATACTCACCCCTCCACTTT.

V is TRBV30 and J is TRBJ1-1; no reliable D call. Germline V lookup: CDR1 GTSNPN, CDR2 SVGIG (reference sequence). There are 10 residues in the CDR3. Trimming removed 1 base from V and 6 bases from J, with 3 bases in between. DNA of the CDR3: TGTGCCTGGAGTGCCGCTGAAGCTTTCTTT. As protein: CAWSAAEAFF.

The rearrangement links TRBV28 to TRBJ2-1; 7 positions agree with TRBD2. The CDR3 covers 17 residues. V lost 6 bases to trimming and J lost 4 bases; unmatched junction nucleotides: 15. CDR1 and CDR2 from the germline V gene are MDHEN and SYDVKM. The CDR3 reads CASSREVHSAGYNEQFF. DNA of the CDR3: TGTGCCAGCAGCCGGGAGGTCCATTCCGCGGGTTACAATGAGCAGTTCTTC.

The chain uses TRBV4-3 and TRBJ1-2, with 8 bases lining up with TRBD1. In germline, CDR1 is LGHNA, CDR2 YSLEER. With 1 base clipped from V and 4 bases from J, the junction kept 5 bases outside the gene matches. This CDR3 has 15 amino acids. The CDR3 loop is CASSQAVQGVYGYTF. CDR3 in DNA: TGCGCCAGCAGCCAAGCTGTACAGGGGGTCTATGGCTACACCTTC.

The V call is TRBV30, the J call TRBJ1-1; possible D gene TRBD1, 5 bases. The germline V gene has CDR1 GTSNPN and CDR2 SVGIG (reference sequence). The V and J ends lost 3 bases and 0 bases respectively, with 5 bases between them. This CDR3 is built from 12 residues. The CDR3 DNA is TGTGCCTGGAGGGACATGAACACTGAAGCTTTCTTT. Translated: CAWRDMNTEAFF.

The genes are TRBV11-2 and TRBJ2-3; D is perhaps TRBD2 (5 bases). V lost 0 bases to trimming and J lost 2 bases, with 9 bases between them. CDR1 is SGHAT and CDR2 is FQNNGV in the germline V gene. This CDR3 spans 15 amino acids. The CDR3 reads CASSLDSGNTDTQYF. DNA of the CDR3: TGTGCCAGCAGCTTAGACTCGGGAAACACAGATACGCAGTATTTT.

The chain recombines TRBV18 with TRBJ2-3; 11 bases are shared with TRBD2. CDR1 is KGHSH and CDR2 is LQKENI in the germline V gene. The CDR3 has 16 amino acids. Unmatched junction bases numbered 5, after V lost 2 bases and J lost 4 bases. CDR3 amino acids: CASSPKTSGSADTQYF. The CDR3 DNA is TGTGCCAGCTCACCAAAAACTAGCGGGAGCGCAGATACGCAGTATTTT.

The chain is built from TRBV5-4 and TRBJ1-4; 7 bases agree with TRBD1. The CDR3 loop spans 14 amino acids. Germline loops: CDR1 SGHNT, CDR2 YYREEE (reference sequence). Germline trimming cut 4 bases from V and 2 bases from J; bases unmatched to any gene: 2. The CDR3 DNA is TGTGCCAGCAGCCCGGGACAGACTAATGAAAAACTGTTTTTT. It encodes CASSPGQTNEKLFF.

The CDR3 protein is CASSLGQGQAEAFF. CDR3 DNA sequence: TGCGCCAGCAGCTTGGGACAGGGGCAAGCTGAAGCTTTCTTT. The V and J genes are TRBV5-1 and TRBJ1-1, with 8 bases lining up with TRBD1. The CDR3 contains 14 residues. Trimming took 0 bases from V and 6 from J; bases not matched to a gene: 4. CDR1 SGHRS and CDR2 YFSETQ come from the germline V gene.

The gene calls are TRBV18 and TRBJ1-6; no reliable D call. Trimming shortened V by 8 bases and J by 9 bases, and 17 bases separated the two germline ends. The V gene's germline CDR1 is KGHSH and CDR2 LQKENI. The CDR3 contains 14 residues. The DNA for the CDR3 is TGTGCCAGCACTGAGGAGGGCTTAGGTTCACCCCTCCACTTT. This encodes CASTEEGLGSPLHF.

This sequence joins TRBV30 and TRBJ1-5; D is unclear. The CDR3 length is 14 residues. V was clipped by 0 bases and J by 6 bases, with 12 bases between them. CDR1 and CDR2 (germline): GTSNPN, SVGIG (reference sequence). As DNA, the CDR3 is TGTGCCTGGAGTGTCCCCGGGTTTAGTCAGCCCCAGCATTTT. Translating it yields CAWSVPGFSQPQHF.

A few counts support this clone. The chain has TRBV6-6 and TRBJ2-6, with 7 bases identical to TRBD2. Germline-derived CDR1 and CDR2 are MNHNY and SVGAGI (reference sequence). The CDR3 extends over 15 amino acids. The trim removed 8 bases at V and 1 base at J, leaving 5 bases unmatched. The CDR3 loop is CASDWGGSGANVLTF. The CDR3 DNA sequence: TGTGCCAGCGACTGGGGGGGTTCTGGGGCCAACGTCCTGACTTTC.

The chain employs TRBV7-2 and TRBJ1-5; D possibly corresponds to TRBD1 (6 bases). V was shortened by 1 base and J by 2 bases, with 15 bases between the two germline ends. Germline CDR1 reads SGHTA; CDR2 reads FQGNSA. This CDR3 is 17 amino acids long. CDR3 nucleotide sequence: TGTGCCAGCAGCTTAGAGGCAGGGGTTTCAGGCAATCAGCCCCAGCATTTT. Residues: CASSLEAGVSGNQPQHF.

The rearrangement links TRBV6-1 to TRBJ1-4, with TRBD1 as a possible D gene (5 bases). CDR3 length: 18 residues. Germline V gene sequence: CDR1 MNHNS, CDR2 SASEGT. V lost 2 bases and J 4 bases, leaving 20 bases between the germline ends. The CDR3 nucleotides read TGTGCCAGCAGTGAAAGGGGCGGGGTAATGGCCGGTAATGAAAAACTGTTTTTT. Protein: CASSERGGVMAGNEKLFF.

The rearrangement uses TRBV29-1 and TRBJ2-2; D is perhaps TRBD2 (6 bases). Trimming left V 6 bases short and J 6 bases short, with 14 bases between. The CDR3 is made up of 13 amino acids. Germline V CDR1 and CDR2: SQVTM, ANQGSEA. The CDR3 reads CSVVTSSSGELFF. The CDR3 DNA reads as TGCAGCGTGGTGACTAGTTCCTCCGGGGAGCTGTTTTTT.

This clone was seen once. The gene calls are TRBV27 and TRBJ1-5; D may be TRBD1 (5 bases). The germline CDR1 and CDR2 sequences are MNHEY and SMNVEV (reference sequence). Trimming shortened V by 4 bases and J by 0 bases, and 13 bases separated the two germline ends. This CDR3 contains 16 residues. CDR3 sequence reads: CASSSETGFSNQPQHF. The CDR3 coding sequence is TGTGCCAGCAGTTCAGAAACAGGATTTAGCAATCAGCCCCAGCATTTT.

The chain recombines TRBV25-1 with TRBJ1-2; TRBD1 matches 7 bases. The CDR3 runs to 14 residues. V lost 5 bases, J lost 2 bases, and 5 bases stayed unmatched. Germline loops: CDR1 MGHDK, CDR2 SYGVNS. Here the CDR3 DNA reads TGTGCCAGCAGTTTGGGACAGAACAACTATGGCTACACCTTC. Its protein product is CASSLGQNNYGYTF.

The rearrangement uses TRBV5-8 and TRBJ1-4; D not resolved. The ends were cut back, 2 bases at V and 5 bases at J, with 13 bases in the middle. The CDR3 contains 15 residues. Germline V gives CDR1 SGHTS, CDR2 YDEGEE. CDR3 protein: CASSFGAKVNEKLFF. In nucleotides, the CDR3 is TGTGCCAGCAGCTTCGGAGCAAAGGTGAATGAAAAACTGTTTTTT.

V and J are TRBV5-1 and TRBJ1-1, with 11 bases aligning to TRBD1. The V and J ends lost 4 bases and 5 bases, in that order; junction bases with no gene match: 10. Germline V lookup: CDR1 SGHRS, CDR2 YFSETQ. This CDR3 has 16 residues. The CDR3 is CASSPRTGGGWTEAFF. CDR3 sequence (DNA): TGCGCCAGCAGCCCTCGGACAGGGGGCGGTTGGACTGAAGCTTTCTTT.

The V gene is TRBV7-2, the J gene TRBJ1-1; possibly TRBD1 for D (6 bases). The CDR3 length is 12 residues. The V end lost 4 bases, the J end lost 5 bases, and 8 bases lay between the germline ends. The germline gives CDR1 SGHTA, CDR2 FQGNSA. CDR3 in amino acids: CASSSQGTEAFF. DNA for the CDR3: TGTGCCAGCAGCTCCCAGGGGACTGAAGCTTTCTTT.

This chain joins TRBV19 and TRBJ1-5; D unclear. The V end was cut by 10 bases, the J end by 5 bases, with 15 bases between. The CDR3 runs 13 residues. Germline V gene sequence: CDR1 LNHDA, CDR2 SQIVND (reference sequence). Here the CDR3 DNA reads TGTGCCACCAAAGACGGCGGGTATCAGCCCCAGCATTTT. The encoded protein is CATKDGGYQPQHF.